What follows is one T cell receptor (beta chain) and its context. This specimen comes from a study of OX40 agonist ivuxolimab in advanced cancers. For the study at large: Clinicians treated patients with ivuxolimab, an agonistic anti-OX40 (CD134) antibody. At approximately 83% male, the cohort had a mean age of approximately 60 years, ranging from about 23 to 79.

The assay was immunoSEQ multiplex PCR, and TCRdb's table has in-frame clones only and misses some. The table lists 65,000 to 85,000 clones, 88% of them singletons. Sampling times: baseline, cycle 4 day 1, cycle 7 day 1. This clonotype originated in an adult with an advanced solid tumor such as melanoma, head and neck, liver or kidney cancer. The material sequenced was CD4+ or CD8+ T cells sorted from blood, taken in a trial of the OX40 agonist ivuxolimab.

As DNA, the CDR3 is TGTGCCAGCAGTTCACAGGGGTGGAACACTGAAGCTTTCTTT. Encoded protein: CASSSQGWNTEAFF. V is TRBV6-4 and J is TRBJ1-1, with TRBD1 matching over 7 bases. Germline CDR1 MRHNA, CDR2 SNTAGT. CDR3 length: 14 residues. V shed 5 bases and J 1 base; nucleotides not matched to a gene: 4.